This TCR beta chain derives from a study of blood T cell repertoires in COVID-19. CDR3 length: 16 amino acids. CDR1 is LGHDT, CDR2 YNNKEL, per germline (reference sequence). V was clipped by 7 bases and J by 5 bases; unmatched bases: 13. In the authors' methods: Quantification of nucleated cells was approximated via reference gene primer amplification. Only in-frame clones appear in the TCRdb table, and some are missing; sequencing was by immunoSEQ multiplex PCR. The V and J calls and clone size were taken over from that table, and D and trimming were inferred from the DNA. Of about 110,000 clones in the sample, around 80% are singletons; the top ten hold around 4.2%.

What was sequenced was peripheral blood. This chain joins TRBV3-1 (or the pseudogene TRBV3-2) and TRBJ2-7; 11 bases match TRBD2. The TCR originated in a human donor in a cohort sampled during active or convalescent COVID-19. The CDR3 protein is CASKVTSGRVGDEQYF. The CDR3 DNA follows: TGTGCCAGCAAAGTAACTAGCGGGAGAGTCGGCGACGAGCAGTACTTC.